Below are 8 T cell receptor beta chains sequenced from a single sample in a study of blood T cell repertoires in COVID-19. The assay was immunoSEQ multiplex PCR, and TCRdb's table has in-frame clones only and misses some. The data contain over 350,000 clones, 85% to 90% of them singletons. The material sequenced was PBMCs or T cells enriched from blood (not recorded which). These receptors were obtained from a woman aged 18-29 years who had recovered from COVID-19.

This clone was found a few times. The chain recombines TRBV7-3 with TRBJ2-2; 9 nucleotides line up with TRBD1. The CDR3 is 15 residues long. V shed 3 bases, J shed 6 bases, and the junction held 5 bases outside the gene matches. The germline V gene encodes CDR1 SGHTA and CDR2 FQGTGA. The CDR3, as DNA: TGTGCCAGCAGCTTGGGGACAGGGTATCCCGGGGAGCTGTTTTTT. Translating gives CASSLGTGYPGELFF.

The chain joins TRBV15 to TRBJ1-6; no clear D gene. Germline CDR1 LNHNV, CDR2 YYDKDF (reference sequence). CDR3 length equals 14 residues. V dropped 0 bases and J dropped 5 bases, with 5 bases sitting between them. In DNA, the CDR3 is TGTGCCACCAGCAGAGATGGAGATAATTCACCCCTCCACTTT. Protein sequence: CATSRDGDNSPLHF.

V and J are TRBV3-1 (or the pseudogene TRBV3-2) and TRBJ2-5; D call uncertain. The CDR3 extends over 13 amino acids. Germline V gene lookup returns CDR1 LGHDT and CDR2 YNNKEL (reference sequence). Trimming left V 4 bases short and J 2 bases short, with 8 bases between. The CDR3 nucleotides are TGTGCCAGCAGCCTCACCGAGCAAGAGACCCAGTACTTC. This sequence encodes CASSLTEQETQYF.

The V and J genes are TRBV19 and TRBJ1-1; D is perhaps TRBD1 (6 bases). Germline V lookup: CDR1 LNHDA, CDR2 SQIVND (reference sequence). V was trimmed by 3 bases and J by 8 bases, leaving 16 bases between them. CDR3 size: 14 residues. CDR3 loop: CASSIGLVGTEAFF. CDR3 sequence (DNA): TGTGCCAGTAGTATTGGTCTTGTCGGGACAGAAGCTTTCTTT.

V usage is TRBV5-1 and J usage is TRBJ1-4; D possibly corresponds to TRBD1 (5 bases). V lost 1 base and J 10 bases, leaving 11 bases between the germline ends. CDR1 is SGHRS and CDR2 is YFSETQ in the germline V gene. This CDR3 has 13 residues. CDR3 protein: CASSLSGLGKLFF. The CDR3 DNA reads as TGCGCCAGCAGCTTGTCGGGACTAGGAAAACTGTTTTTT.

This clone was seen a single time. The chain is built from TRBV11-2 and TRBJ1-1; no clear D. This CDR3 is built from 14 residues. Trimming removed 3 bases at V and 4 bases at J, with 12 bases between. Germline values: CDR1 SGHAT, CDR2 FQNNGV. The CDR3 spells CASSFDRVGTEAFF. CDR3 DNA sequence: TGTGCCAGCAGCTTTGACCGGGTAGGCACTGAAGCTTTCTTT.

The chain employs TRBV7-6 and TRBJ2-7; 10 nucleotides match TRBD1. Trimming cost V 3 bases and J 5 bases; bases outside gene matches: 7. Germline V CDR1 and CDR2: SGHVS, FNYEAQ. The CDR3 has 15 residues. The CDR3 region has the DNA TGTGCCAGCAGCTTCAGACAGGGGGCCTTGAACGAGCAGTACTTC. Encoded protein: CASSFRQGALNEQYF.

The V and J genes are TRBV7-2 and TRBJ1-1; 7 bases map to TRBD1. Trimming took 0 bases from V and 4 from J; bases not matched to a gene: 8. The CDR3 has 16 residues. Per germline, CDR1 SGHTA and CDR2 FQGNSA. CDR3 sequence (DNA): TGTGCCAGCAGCTTAGCGCAGGGGGAAGTGGGCACTGAAGCTTTCTTT. This codes for CASSLAQGEVGTEAFF. The full variable domain, completed using reference TRBV7-2 and TRBJ1-1, is GAGVSQSPSNKVTEKGKDVELRCDPISGHTALYWYRQSLGQGLEFLIYFQGNSAPDKSGLPSDRFSAERTGGSVSTLTIQRTQQEDSAVYLCASSLAQGEVGTEAFFGQGTRLTVV.